This is a list of T cell receptor beta chains from one sample in a study of metastatic and nonmetastatic thyroid tumors. TCRdb reprocessed the PCR reads via MiXCR. In the table there are some 31,000 clones, under 4.5% of which are singletons. Source material: blood. The receptors were sampled from a female donor with papillary thyroid cancer or a benign thyroid nodule (not recorded which). Some clones in this sample may be carry-over from other donors' samples. CDR3s include the opening cysteine and the closing phenylalanine or tryptophan. A D gene is named only where the DNA matches it firmly. Clone sizes are given selectively: once, few, many, or a class where the clone is expanded.

V gene: TRBV6-2/TRBV6-3
J gene: TRBJ2-5
clone size: few
D gene: TRBD2
CDR3 DNA: TGTGCCAGCAGTTATGGGGAGGGGAGAGAGACCCAGTACTTC
CDR3 protein: CASSYGEGRETQYF

V gene: TRBV19
J gene: TRBJ2-7
clone size: many
D gene: TRBD1
CDR3 DNA: TGTGCCAGTAGTACAATTGGGACAGGGGGCTACGAGCAGTACTTC
CDR3 protein: CASSTIGTGGYEQYF

V gene: TRBV5-6
J gene: TRBJ2-5
clone size: many
D gene: -
CDR3 DNA: TGTGCCAGCATCCCTATGGGGTCACAAGAGACCCAGTACTTC
CDR3 protein: CASIPMGSQETQYF

V gene: TRBV28
J gene: TRBJ1-5
clone size: few
D gene: -
CDR3 DNA: TGTGCCAGCAGCCTAGACAGCATGCCCAAGAATTTT
CDR3 protein: CASSLDSMPKNF

V gene: TRBV16
J gene: TRBJ2-5
clone size: many
D gene: TRBD2
CDR3 DNA: TGTGCCAGCACGGCGGGAGTCCAAGAGACCCAGTACTTC
CDR3 protein: CASTAGVQETQYF

V gene: TRBV28
J gene: TRBJ2-3
clone size: many
D gene: TRBD2
CDR3 DNA: TGTGCCAGCAGCGGACTAGCGGGGACTCAGCTGACAGATACGCAGTATTTT
CDR3 protein: CASSGLAGTQLTDTQYF

V gene: TRBV2
J gene: TRBJ2-3
clone size: many
D gene: -
CDR3 DNA: TGTGCCAGCAGCCGGATACAGTTAAGCACAGATACGCAGTATTTT
CDR3 protein: CASSRIQLSTDTQYF

V gene: TRBV24-1
J gene: TRBJ2-5
clone size: -
D gene: TRBD1
CDR3 DNA: TGTGCCACCAGAACAGCACAGGGGGCCTCGGAGACCCAGTACTTC
CDR3 protein: CATRTAQGASETQYF

V gene: TRBV20-1
J gene: TRBJ2-2
clone size: many
D gene: TRBD1
CDR3 DNA: TGCAGTGCTAGAGGGACAGGGGAGGCCGGGGAGCTGTTTTTT
CDR3 protein: CSARGTGEAGELFF

V gene: TRBV6-2/TRBV6-3
J gene: TRBJ2-2
clone size: -
D gene: -
CDR3 DNA: TGTGCCAGCAGTTACTACGCGTCCACCGGGGAGCTGTTTTTT
CDR3 protein: CASSYYASTGELFF

V gene: TRBV27
J gene: TRBJ1-2
clone size: medium-sized
D gene: TRBD1
CDR3 DNA: TGTGCCAGCAGCCCCAGGGGGCTCGGCGGCTACACCTTC
CDR3 protein: CASSPRGLGGYTF

V gene: TRBV18
J gene: TRBJ2-6
clone size: many
D gene: -
CDR3 DNA: TGTGCCAGCTCGCGGGACAGAAACTCTGGGGCCAACGTCCTGACTTTC
CDR3 protein: CASSRDRNSGANVLTF

V gene: TRBV28
J gene: TRBJ1-5
clone size: -
D gene: -
CDR3 DNA: TGTGCCAGCAGTTTTGGGGGATTACATAATCAGCCCCAGCATTTT
CDR3 protein: CASSFGGLHNQPQHF

V gene: TRBV20-1
J gene: TRBJ2-1
clone size: many
D gene: TRBD1
CDR3 DNA: TGCAGTGCTATCGACAGGGTGGGATACAATGAGCAGTTCTTC
CDR3 protein: CSAIDRVGYNEQFF

V gene: TRBV5-1
J gene: TRBJ2-7
clone size: many
D gene: TRBD2
CDR3 DNA: TGCGCCAGCAGCTTGGAACTAGCGGGAGTAGGGTCCTACGAGCAGTACTTC
CDR3 protein: CASSLELAGVGSYEQYF

V gene: TRBV20-1
J gene: TRBJ2-2
clone size: -
D gene: -
CDR3 DNA: TGCAGTGCAAGAACACAGGGGAACACCGGGGAGCTGTTTTTT
CDR3 protein: CSARTQGNTGELFF

V gene: TRBV6-1
J gene: TRBJ1-5
clone size: few
D gene: -
CDR3 DNA: TGTGCCAGCAGTGAAGCGGGTGGGCGTCAGCCCCAGCATTTT
CDR3 protein: CASSEAGGRQPQHF

V gene: TRBV12-3/TRBV12-4
J gene: TRBJ2-2
clone size: medium-sized
D gene: -
CDR3 DNA: TGTGCCAGCGGGAGGACCGGGGAGCTGTTTTTT
CDR3 protein: CASGRTGELFF

V gene: TRBV12-3/TRBV12-4
J gene: TRBJ1-2
clone size: few
D gene: -
CDR3 DNA: TGTGCCAGCAGCCTGAAGGGGGTTACCTTC
CDR3 protein: CASSLKGVTF

V gene: TRBV24-1
J gene: TRBJ2-2
clone size: -
D gene: TRBD2
CDR3 DNA: TGTGCCACCAGTGAAGCGGGAGTAGTCACCGGGGAGCTGTTTTTT
CDR3 protein: CATSEAGVVTGELFF

V gene: TRBV19
J gene: TRBJ2-6
clone size: many
D gene: TRBD1
CDR3 DNA: TGTGCCAGTAGTAGAGGGACAGGGGTCTCTGGGGCCAACGTCCTGACTTTC
CDR3 protein: CASSRGTGVSGANVLTF

V gene: TRBV27
J gene: TRBJ2-7
clone size: -
D gene: TRBD2
CDR3 DNA: TGTGCCAGCAGCCCAACCTTAGGGACTAGCGGGAGTAGCTACGAGCAGTACTTC
CDR3 protein: CASSPTLGTSGSSYEQYF

V gene: TRBV5-1
J gene: TRBJ2-1
clone size: few
D gene: -
CDR3 DNA: TGCGCCAGCAGCCCTCCCCCCGGGGCGGAGTTCTTC
CDR3 protein: CASSPPPGAEFF

V gene: TRBV28
J gene: TRBJ2-7
clone size: few
D gene: TRBD1
CDR3 DNA: TGTGCCAGCAGCCCCGGGGACAGCAGCTCCTACGAGCAGTACTTC
CDR3 protein: CASSPGDSSSYEQYF

V gene: TRBV10-1
J gene: TRBJ2-2
clone size: many
D gene: -
CDR3 DNA: TGCGCCAGCAGTGATAGCGCCTTCCCCGGGGAGCTGTTTTTT
CDR3 protein: CASSDSAFPGELFF

V gene: TRBV2
J gene: TRBJ1-1
clone size: many
D gene: TRBD1
CDR3 DNA: TGTGCCAGCAGTGGGGACAGAGACACTGAAGCTTTCTTT
CDR3 protein: CASSGDRDTEAFF

V gene: TRBV6-1
J gene: TRBJ2-7
clone size: few
D gene: -
CDR3 DNA: TGTGCCAGCACAGGCAGACAGCCCGTCTACGAGCAGTACTTC
CDR3 protein: CASTGRQPVYEQYF

V gene: TRBV24-1
J gene: TRBJ2-3
clone size: many
D gene: -
CDR3 DNA: TGTGCCACCCGACCCTCCGGGGTTTCAGTAACAGATACGCAGTATTTT
CDR3 protein: CATRPSGVSVTDTQYF

V gene: TRBV2
J gene: TRBJ2-1
clone size: many
D gene: TRBD2
CDR3 DNA: TGTGCCAGCAGGACTAGCGCCGACAATGAGCAGTTCTTC
CDR3 protein: CASRTSADNEQFF

V gene: TRBV20-1
J gene: TRBJ2-1
clone size: -
D gene: -
CDR3 DNA: TGCAGTGCTAGAGAGGCGGACTACCAGTCCTACAATGAGCAGTTCTTC
CDR3 protein: CSAREADYQSYNEQFF

V gene: TRBV7-9
J gene: TRBJ2-1
clone size: few
D gene: TRBD2
CDR3 DNA: TGTGCCAGCAGCTTAGTGGGGGAGGGACACAATGAGCAGTTCTTC
CDR3 protein: CASSLVGEGHNEQFF

V gene: TRBV11-2
J gene: TRBJ2-7
clone size: many
D gene: -
CDR3 DNA: TGTGCCAGCAGCGACCAGGGTTACGAGCAGTACTTC
CDR3 protein: CASSDQGYEQYF

V gene: TRBV9
J gene: TRBJ2-1
clone size: few
D gene: -
CDR3 DNA: TGTGCCAGCAGCCCCCCTCGGGTGGCGCGGGGTGAGCAGTTCTTC
CDR3 protein: CASSPPRVARGEQFF

V gene: TRBV28
J gene: TRBJ1-4
clone size: many
D gene: TRBD1
CDR3 DNA: TGTGCCAGCAGTTTGGACCGCGGGACAGCAACTAATGAAAAACTGTTTTTT
CDR3 protein: CASSLDRGTATNEKLFF

V gene: TRBV18
J gene: TRBJ2-7
clone size: many
D gene: -
CDR3 DNA: TGTGCCAGCTCACCCCTAAGCGTCGCCTACGAGCAGTACTTC
CDR3 protein: CASSPLSVAYEQYF

V gene: TRBV20-1
J gene: TRBJ2-7
clone size: few
D gene: TRBD2
CDR3 DNA: TGCAGTGCACTTCCGGGACTAGCGGACTACGAGCAGTACTTC
CDR3 protein: CSALPGLADYEQYF

V gene: TRBV2
J gene: TRBJ2-7
clone size: many
D gene: -
CDR3 DNA: TGTGCCAGCAGTGAAGTCGGGGGCTTACACGAGCAGTACTTC
CDR3 protein: CASSEVGGLHEQYF

V gene: TRBV12-3/TRBV12-4
J gene: TRBJ2-1
clone size: few
D gene: -
CDR3 DNA: TGTGCCAGCAGTCGCGGGGACCCTAAGAGTTGGCAGTTCTTC
CDR3 protein: CASSRGDPKSWQFF

V gene: TRBV6-1
J gene: TRBJ2-3
clone size: -
D gene: -
CDR3 DNA: TGTGCCAGCAGTGATGGTGCGGGATCGCGCACAGATACGCAGTATTTT
CDR3 protein: CASSDGAGSRTDTQYF

V gene: TRBV19
J gene: TRBJ2-7
clone size: many
D gene: TRBD1
CDR3 DNA: TGTGCCAGTAGTATCGGGACAGAAAACTACGAGCAGTACTTC
CDR3 protein: CASSIGTENYEQYF

V gene: TRBV19
J gene: TRBJ2-2
clone size: -
D gene: -
CDR3 DNA: TGTGCCAGTGCCTCAAGAAGTTGGGCCGGGGAGCTGTTTTTT
CDR3 protein: CASASRSWAGELFF

V gene: TRBV29-1
J gene: TRBJ1-1
clone size: once
D gene: -
CDR3 DNA: TGCACCGTTCACCCCGGGATGGGGAACACTGAAGCTTTCTTT
CDR3 protein: CTVHPGMGNTEAFF